These T cell receptor beta chains were read from a single sample in a study of OX40 agonist ivuxolimab in advanced cancers. Sequencing was performed with immunoSEQ multiplex PCR; in TCRdb, only in-frame clones are kept and a portion is missing. This table has around 59,000 clones, about 89% appearing once. The sample was CD4+ or CD8+ T cells sorted from blood, taken in a trial of the OX40 agonist ivuxolimab. Every receptor here comes from an adult with an advanced solid tumor such as melanoma, head and neck, liver or kidney cancer. Both conserved end residues are part of each CDR3. D genes are given only for firm matches. The size field is filled for only some rows; it gives once, few, many or a size class.

size	D	V	J	CDR3	DNA
.	TRBD1	TRBV29-1	TRBJ2-7	CSVVDRGFYEQYF	TGCAGCGTTGTGGACAGGGGGTTCTACGAGCAGTACTTC
.	.	TRBV6-5	TRBJ2-2	CASEANTGELFF	TGTGCCAGCGAAGCGAACACCGGGGAGCTGTTTTTT
once	.	TRBV27	TRBJ2-1	CASRRGLGEDEQFF	TGTGCCAGCAGAAGGGGCCTAGGCGAGGATGAGCAGTTCTTC
once	TRBD1	TRBV5-6	TRBJ2-2	CASSRRTGLTGELFF	TGTGCCAGCAGCCGCCGGACAGGGCTCACCGGGGAGCTGTTTTTT
.	TRBD1	TRBV7-2	TRBJ1-1	CASRSAGGMNTEAFF	TGTGCCAGCAGATCAGCAGGGGGTATGAACACTGAAGCTTTCTTT
.	TRBD1	TRBV29-1	TRBJ1-1	CSVTPGTGSTEAFF	TGCAGCGTCACTCCTGGGACAGGGTCCACTGAAGCTTTCTTT
.	.	TRBV7-6	TRBJ2-7	CASSPGQSYEQYF	TGTGCCAGCAGCCCCGGACAGTCCTACGAGCAGTACTTC
.	TRBD1	TRBV9	TRBJ2-5	CASSEGQEETQYF	TGTGCCAGCAGCGAGGGACAGGAAGAGACCCAGTACTTC
.	.	TRBV27	TRBJ2-7	CASSPTGNYEQYF	TGTGCCAGCAGTCCCACAGGGAACTACGAGCAGTACTTC
few	TRBD2	TRBV5-1	TRBJ2-5	CASSLVSSGSKETQYF	TGCGCCAGCAGCTTGGTATCTAGCGGGAGTAAAGAGACCCAGTACTTC
.	TRBD2	TRBV9	TRBJ2-3	CASSPPLTSGRPTDTQYF	TGTGCCAGCAGCCCTCCCCTGACTAGCGGGAGGCCCACGGATACGCAGTATTTT
.	.	TRBV7-7	TRBJ1-2	CASTWGSRRDYGYTF	TGTGCTAGCACTTGGGGCTCCAGGAGGGACTATGGCTACACCTTC
.	.	TRBV7-2	TRBJ2-3	CASSLGDTLDTQYF	TGTGCCAGCAGCTTGGGAGATACGCTAGATACGCAGTATTTT
.	.	TRBV7-9	TRBJ1-3	CASSLIWTAYEKTIYF	TGTGCCAGCAGCTTAATTTGGACAGCCTATGAGAAGACCATATATTTT
.	TRBD2	TRBV27	TRBJ2-1	CASRPGLVYYNEQFF	TGTGCCAGCAGACCGGGACTAGTTTACTACAATGAGCAGTTCTTC
.	.	TRBV4-3	TRBJ1-1	CASSQVGDGAPAEAFF	TGCGCCAGCAGCCAAGTCGGGGACGGGGCGCCGGCAGAAGCTTTCTTT
.	.	TRBV6-6	TRBJ1-3	CASTPSRGADTIYF	TGTGCCAGCACTCCCTCGAGAGGGGCGGACACCATATATTTT
.	TRBD1	TRBV7-2	TRBJ1-2	CASSPTGTNYGYTF	TGTGCCAGCAGCCCGACAGGGACGAACTATGGCTACACCTTC
.	.	TRBV5-6	TRBJ2-6	CASSLGAGTDLSGANVLTF	TGTGCCAGCAGCTTGGGGGCCGGGACGGACCTCTCTGGGGCCAACGTCCTGACTTTC
few	.	TRBV7-2	TRBJ1-1	CASSRTTDTEAFF	TGTGCCAGCAGCCGTACTACGGACACTGAAGCTTTCTTT
.	.	TRBV10-3	TRBJ2-3	CAISEGGNTDTQYF	TGTGCCATCAGTGAGGGAGGGAACACAGATACGCAGTATTTT
.	.	TRBV5-4	TRBJ2-3	CASSSNDLTDTQYF	TGTGCCAGCAGCTCGAATGACCTCACAGATACGCAGTATTTT
.	TRBD1	TRBV15	TRBJ2-5	CATSRGQTGPRTQYF	TGTGCCACCAGCAGAGGTCAGACAGGGCCACGGACCCAGTACTTC
.	.	TRBV11-2	TRBJ1-5	CASSSSGSSNQPQHF	TGTGCCAGCAGCTCCTCCGGGTCTAGCAATCAGCCCCAGCATTTT
.	.	TRBV5-1	TRBJ1-2	CASSSGSGYTF	TGCGCCAGCAGCTCTGGGTCGGGCTACACCTTC
.	.	TRBV7-9	TRBJ2-3	CASVSVTDTQYF	TGTGCCAGCGTTTCTGTCACAGATACGCAGTATTTT
.	.	TRBV2	TRBJ1-1	CASSKTINTEAFF	TGTGCCAGCAGTAAGACAATAAACACTGAAGCTTTCTTT
.	.	TRBV7-3	TRBJ2-3	CASSPLGDTQYF	TGTGCCAGCAGCCCCCTTGGAGATACGCAGTATTTT
once	.	TRBV7-3	TRBJ2-3	CASSLNGQSTEIF	TGTGCCAGCAGCTTAAATGGTCAGTCTACCGAGATATTT
.	TRBD1	TRBV28	TRBJ1-2	CASSEGARGYTF	TGTGCCAGCAGTGAGGGGGCGAGAGGCTACACCTTC
.	TRBD2	TRBV2	TRBJ2-3	CASSVLAGDTQYF	TGTGCCAGCAGTGTCCTAGCGGGAGATACGCAGTATTTT
.	.	TRBV19	TRBJ2-7	CASSILGNYEQYF	TGTGCCAGTAGTATCCTGGGCAACTACGAGCAGTACTTC
.	TRBD2	TRBV2	TRBJ2-3	CASSATPLAYTDTQYF	TGTGCCAGCAGTGCGACTCCACTAGCGTACACAGATACGCAGTATTTT